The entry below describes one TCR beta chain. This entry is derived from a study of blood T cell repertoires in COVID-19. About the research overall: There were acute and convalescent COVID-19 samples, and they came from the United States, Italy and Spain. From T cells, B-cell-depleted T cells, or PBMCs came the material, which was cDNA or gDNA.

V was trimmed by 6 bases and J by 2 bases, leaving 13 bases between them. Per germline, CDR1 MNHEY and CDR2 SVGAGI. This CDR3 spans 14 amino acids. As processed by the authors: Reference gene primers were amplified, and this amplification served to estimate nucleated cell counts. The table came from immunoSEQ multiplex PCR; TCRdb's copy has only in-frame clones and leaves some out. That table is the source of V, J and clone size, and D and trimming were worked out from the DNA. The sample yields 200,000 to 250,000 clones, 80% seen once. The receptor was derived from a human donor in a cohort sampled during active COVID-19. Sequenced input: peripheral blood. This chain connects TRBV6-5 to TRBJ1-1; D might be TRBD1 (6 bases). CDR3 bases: TGTGCCAGCAGAGAGGGACAACTAAACACTGAAGCTTTCTTT. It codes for CASREGQLNTEAFF.